Below, 29 T cell receptor beta chains from the same sample are listed, as sequenced in a study of blood T cell repertoires in COVID-19. Measured with immunoSEQ multiplex PCR; TCRdb has only the in-frame clones, and not every one. Here the sample spans about 280,000 clones, approximately 90% being singletons. Material for sequencing was PBMCs or T cells enriched from blood (not recorded which). Receptor source: a man in his forties who had been exposed to COVID-19.

This clone was observed once. The chain carries TRBV6-2 or TRBV6-3 and TRBJ2-2; D remains ambiguous. V lost 6 bases to trimming and J lost 4 bases, with 9 bases between them. The CDR3 consists of 13 residues. Germline values: CDR1 MNHEY, CDR2 SVGEGT. Written as DNA, the CDR3 is TGTGCCAGCAGCCCCCTAGGCACCGGGGAGCTGTTTTTT. As protein: CASSPLGTGELFF.

CDR3 bases: TGTGCCAGCAGCCAAGAACCTAGCGGGTACTCCTACAATGAGCAGTTCTTC. Amino acids: CASSQEPSGYSYNEQFF. The chain combines TRBV3-1 (or the pseudogene TRBV3-2) with TRBJ2-1; 8 bases align to TRBD2. Germline values: CDR1 LGHDT, CDR2 YNNKEL (reference sequence). The CDR3 has 17 residues. V shed 0 bases and J 0 bases; nucleotides not matched to a gene: 4.

The chain has TRBV5-4 and TRBJ1-2; TRBD1 matches at 7 bases. This CDR3 has 15 residues. Germline values: CDR1 SGHNT, CDR2 YYREEE (reference sequence). J was trimmed by 2 bases and V by 4 bases; bases with no gene match: 8. The CDR3: CASSPGTEVNYGYTF. The DNA of the CDR3 is TGTGCCAGCAGCCCCGGGACAGAAGTAAACTATGGCTACACCTTC.

The V and J genes are TRBV6-1 and TRBJ2-5; maybe TRBD2 (6 bases). The V end was cut by 2 bases, the J end by 1 base, with 11 bases between. The V gene's germline CDR1 is MNHNS and CDR2 SASEGT. The CDR3 contains 15 residues. CDR3 bases: TGTGCCAGCAGTGAAACCCCGACTAGCCAAGAGACCCAGTACTTC. Translation gives CASSETPTSQETQYF.

The gene calls are TRBV30 and TRBJ2-1; tentative D call: TRBD2 (6 bases). The V end lost 1 base, the J end lost 6 bases, and 10 bases lay between the germline ends. Germline V gives CDR1 GTSNPN, CDR2 SVGIG (reference sequence). The CDR3 is 13 residues long. This chain's CDR3 is CAWSEGLFNEQFF. The CDR3 DNA reads as TGTGCCTGGAGTGAGGGACTTTTCAATGAGCAGTTCTTC.

This sequence joins TRBV9 and TRBJ2-7; a weak D match, TRBD1 (6 bases). The CDR3 is made up of 14 amino acids. Trimming took off 2 bases at V and 9 bases at J, with 18 bases between the two ends. In germline, CDR1 is SGDLS, CDR2 YYNGEE. The chain's CDR3 is CASSVGEGTILQYF. The CDR3 nucleotides read TGTGCCAGCAGCGTGGGAGAGGGGACAATCCTGCAGTACTTC.

The chain carries TRBV11-2 and TRBJ2-2; 7 bases agree with TRBD1. There are 15 residues in the CDR3. Germline V gene sequence: CDR1 SGHAT, CDR2 FQNNGV. After removal of 5 bases from V and 4 bases from J, the junction contained 7 bases not matched to a gene. CDR3 sequence reads: CASSEGGSGTGELFF. For the CDR3, the DNA is TGTGCCAGCAGCGAAGGGGGCAGCGGCACCGGGGAGCTGTTTTTT.

This chain connects TRBV18 to TRBJ1-2; TRBD1 matches at 7 bases. CDR1 is KGHSH and CDR2 is LQKENI in the germline V gene. The CDR3 covers 16 residues. The V segment lost 6 bases and the J segment 4 bases; nucleotides outside the gene matches: 14. CDR3 protein: CASSDTEGAQGYGYTF. CDR3 bases: TGTGCCAGCTCTGATACCGAGGGGGCGCAAGGCTATGGCTACACCTTC.

This chain joins TRBV27 and TRBJ1-1; TRBD1 might be the D (6 bases). The V end lost 6 bases, the J end lost 6 bases, and 14 bases lay between the germline ends. Per the germline V gene, CDR1 is MNHEY and CDR2 is SMNVEV (reference sequence). The CDR3 spans 13 residues. The CDR3 is CASSYTGYAEAFF. DNA of the CDR3: TGTGCCAGCAGCTATACAGGGTACGCTGAAGCTTTCTTT.

The rearrangement links TRBV19 to TRBJ1-5, with TRBD1 as a possible D gene (5 bases). CDR3 length: 13 residues. V lost 6 bases to trimming and J lost 3 bases, with 9 bases between them. CDR1 is LNHDA and CDR2 is SQIVND in the germline V gene (reference sequence). CDR3: CASRGGFNQPQHF. The CDR3 region has the DNA TGTGCCAGTAGGGGGGGTTTCAATCAGCCCCAGCATTTT.

In nucleotides, the CDR3 is TGTGCTAGTGGTCCTCCGGGGTCTAACTATGGCTACACCTTC. It translates to CASGPPGSNYGYTF. The genes are TRBV12-5 and TRBJ1-2; D remains ambiguous. The germline V gene encodes CDR1 LGHNT and CDR2 FRNRAP. CDR3 length: 14 amino acids. Trimming shortened V by 5 bases and J by 0 bases, and 10 bases separated the two germline ends.

The CDR3 is CASSFSEGYGDYGYTF. CDR3 nucleotide sequence: TGTGCCAGCAGCTTTTCTGAAGGGTACGGGGACTATGGCTACACCTTC. The chain couples TRBV7-9 to TRBJ1-2; D unclear. CDR3 length equals 16 residues. V lost 3 bases, J lost 3 bases, and 17 bases lay in between. CDR1 is SEHNR and CDR2 is FQNEAQ in the germline V gene (reference sequence).

There are a few counts of this clone. The V call is TRBV15, the J call TRBJ2-5, with D possibly being TRBD1 (6 bases). Trimming took off 4 bases at V and 3 bases at J, with 12 bases between the two ends. Per germline, CDR1 LNHNV and CDR2 YYDKDF (reference sequence). The CDR3 has 14 residues. Here the CDR3 DNA reads TGTGCCACCAGCACCCGGGACAATAAAGAGACCCAGTACTTC. The encoded protein is CATSTRDNKETQYF.

The chain combines TRBV7-2 with TRBJ2-7, with TRBD2 matching 8 bases. Germline CDR1 and CDR2: SGHTA and FQGNSA. J gave up 3 bases and V 2 bases, and 15 bases lay outside the gene matches. This CDR3 is 18 amino acids long. This CDR3 is CASSLTASGSYIIYEQYF. The CDR3 nucleotides are TGTGCCAGCAGCTTAACGGCAAGCGGGAGTTACATTATCTACGAGCAGTACTTC.

V and J are TRBV11-3 and TRBJ2-5; D is unclear. The ends were cut back, 2 bases at V and 0 bases at J, with 7 bases in the middle. Looked up from germline, CDR1 is SGHNT and CDR2 is YENEEA. This CDR3 has 14 amino acids. CDR3 protein: CASSLILYQETQYF. The CDR3 nucleotides read TGTGCCAGCAGCTTAATCCTGTACCAAGAGACCCAGTACTTC.

A few counts support this clone. V and J are TRBV3-1 (or the pseudogene TRBV3-2) and TRBJ2-1, with TRBD2 as a possible D gene (6 bases). Between the trimmed V and J ends, which lost 3 bases and 11 bases, there was a span of 11 bases. CDR1 and CDR2 (germline): LGHDT, YNNKEL (reference sequence). CDR3 length: 12 residues. The DNA of the CDR3 is TGTGCCAGCAGCCAGCCCGGGACTCAGCAGTTCTTC. The encoded protein is CASSQPGTQQFF.

This clone is a singleton in its sample. The genes are TRBV11-3 and TRBJ2-3; D gene unclear. V was pared by 5 bases and J by 0 bases, with 9 bases between. CDR3 size: 14 residues. Per the germline V gene, CDR1 is SGHNT and CDR2 is YENEEA. CDR3 amino acids: CASSPNPSTDTQYF. CDR3 in DNA: TGTGCCAGCAGCCCTAACCCGAGCACAGATACGCAGTATTTT.

CDR3 nucleotides: TGTGCCAGCAGCTTAGGTCCAGGGGGGCGGAATTCACCCCTCCACTTT. This codes for CASSLGPGGRNSPLHF. The V gene is TRBV7-8, the J gene TRBJ1-6, with 7 bases lining up with TRBD1. The V gene's germline CDR1 is SGHVS and CDR2 FQNEAQ. This CDR3 region has 16 residues. After removal of 1 base from V and 7 bases from J, the junction contained 7 bases not matched to a gene.

A remark on this clone: This may be a read error: a much more frequent sequence differs by one nucleotide. This chain uses TRBV19 with TRBJ1-1; D is uncertain. Trimming stripped 5 bases from V and 0 bases from J, with 7 bases between. CDR3 length equals 13 residues. Germline CDR1 is LNHDA and CDR2 is SQIVND (reference sequence). The CDR3 DNA reads as TGTGCCAGTAGTTACACACTGAACACTGAAGCTTTCTTT. Translation gives CASSYTLNTEAFF.

The chain recombines TRBV9 with TRBJ1-2; 10 bases map to TRBD1. J was trimmed by 1 base and V by 4 bases; bases with no gene match: 7. Per the germline V gene, CDR1 is SGDLS and CDR2 is YYNGEE. This CDR3 is 16 amino acids long. The CDR3 loop is CASSYSGTGVNYGYTF. The CDR3 DNA reads TGTGCCAGCAGCTATTCCGGGACAGGGGTTAACTATGGCTACACCTTC.

The rearrangement joins TRBV28 to TRBJ2-5, with D tentatively TRBD2 (5 bases). The CDR3 totals 13 residues. Per the germline V gene, CDR1 is MDHEN and CDR2 is SYDVKM. Trimming shortened V by 5 bases and J by 2 bases, and 9 bases separated the two germline ends. CDR3 in amino acids: CASSVPGQETQYF. The DNA of the CDR3 is TGTGCCAGCAGTGTTCCGGGGCAAGAGACCCAGTACTTC.

The genes are TRBV7-9 and TRBJ2-1; TRBD2 agrees at 13 bases. This CDR3 has 16 residues. Per the germline V gene, CDR1 is SEHNR and CDR2 is FQNEAQ (reference sequence). J was trimmed by 6 bases and V by 5 bases; bases with no gene match: 7. The CDR3 region has the DNA TGTGCCAGCAGCCTAGGACTAGCGGGAGTGGGCAATGAGCAGTTCTTC. Amino acid sequence: CASSLGLAGVGNEQFF.

The genes are TRBV7-2 and TRBJ2-5; 14 positions agree with TRBD2. Germline values: CDR1 SGHTA, CDR2 FQGNSA. The ends lost 0 bases at V and 5 bases at J; junction bases unmatched: 14. The CDR3 extends over 20 amino acids. CDR3 sequence: CASSLARPSGTSGSRETQYF. The DNA of the CDR3 is TGTGCCAGCAGCTTAGCTCGGCCCTCCGGGACTAGCGGGAGCCGTGAGACCCAGTACTTC.

This chain joins TRBV7-2 and TRBJ2-7, with TRBD1 identical over 7 bases. Germline assignment: CDR1 SGHTA and CDR2 FQGNSA. This CDR3 region has 15 residues. Trimming at V came to 5 bases and at J to 3 bases, leaving 10 bases not matched to a gene. CDR3 DNA sequence: TGTGCCAGCAGCCCCAAGGCGGCAGGGGGCTACGAGCAGTACTTC. Amino acids: CASSPKAAGGYEQYF.

V usage is TRBV2 and J usage is TRBJ2-1; 11 bases line up with TRBD2. CDR3 length: 16 amino acids. Germline assignment: CDR1 SNHLY and CDR2 FYNNEI. The trim removed 8 bases at V and 2 bases at J, leaving 8 bases unmatched. The CDR3 sequence: CASRGTGLAAYNEQFF. The CDR3 DNA reads as TGTGCCAGCCGGGGGACGGGACTAGCGGCCTACAATGAGCAGTTCTTC. Based on the CDR3 plus reference TRBV2 and TRBJ2-1, the full variable domain is EPEVTQTPSHQVTQMGQEVILRCVPISNHLYFYWYRQILGQKVEFLVSFYNNEISEKSEIFDDQFSVERPDGSNFTLKIRSTKLEDSAMYFCASRGTGLAAYNEQFFGPGTRLTVL.

The J gene is TRBJ1-1, the V gene TRBV11-3; D is unclear. CDR1 and CDR2 from the germline V gene are SGHNT and YENEEA. V lost 5 bases and J 3 bases, leaving 10 bases between the germline ends. The CDR3 spans 13 residues. The DNA of the CDR3 is TGTGCCAGCAGCCTCGACCGGGACACTGAAGCTTTCTTT. Translating gives CASSLDRDTEAFF.

The genes are TRBV5-1 and TRBJ2-2; D is perhaps TRBD2 (6 bases). This CDR3 has 16 amino acids. Germline CDR1 and CDR2: SGHRS and YFSETQ. V gave up 3 bases and J gave up 2 bases, with 14 bases separating them. The DNA for the CDR3 is TGCGCCAGCAGCTGGACTACGCGTCTTAACACCGGGGAGCTGTTTTTT. The encoded protein is CASSWTTRLNTGELFF. The entire variable domain, with the rest obtained from reference TRBV5-1 and TRBJ2-2, is as follows: KAGVTQTPRYLIKTRGQQVTLSCSPISGHRSVSWYQQTPGQGLQFLFEYFSETQRNKGNFPGRFSGRQFSNSRSEMNVSTLELGDSALYLCASSWTTRLNTGELFFGEGSRLTVL.

This chain uses TRBV7-2 with TRBJ1-1; no definite D call. CDR1 and CDR2 (germline): SGHTA, FQGNSA. The CDR3 runs 14 residues. Trimming took off 7 bases at V and 0 bases at J, with 12 bases between the two ends. CDR3 nucleotides: TGTGCCAGCATCCTGGCCCCGATGAACACTGAAGCTTTCTTT. Its translation: CASILAPMNTEAFF. Full variable domain (rest looked up from reference TRBV7-2 and TRBJ1-1): GAGVSQSPSNKVTEKGKDVELRCDPISGHTALYWYRQSLGQGLEFLIYFQGNSAPDKSGLPSDRFSAERTGGSVSTLTIQRTQQEDSAVYLCASILAPMNTEAFFGQGTRLTVV.

The chain links TRBV2 to TRBJ2-2; the match to TRBD2 covers 12 bases. This CDR3 has 15 amino acids. J was trimmed by 8 bases and V by 7 bases; bases with no gene match: 8. From germline, CDR1 is SNHLY and CDR2 FYNNEI. As DNA, the CDR3 is TGTGCCAGCACGGGACGACTAGCGGGAGAGGGGGAGCTGTTTTTT. It is translated as CASTGRLAGEGELFF.